This T cell receptor beta chain came from a study of technical replicates of blood from a few donors. The data were produced by immunoSEQ multiplex PCR, yet TCRdb's version contains in-frame clones alone and is incomplete. Here the sample spans about 93,000 clones, 95% being singletons. The CDR3 spans 15 residues. V trimming: 5 bases; J trimming: 9 bases; junction bases outside the gene matches: 13. Per the germline V gene, CDR1 is SGHRS and CDR2 is YFSETQ. The specimen was T cells isolated from PBMCs. The rearrangement joins TRBV5-1 to TRBJ2-1; the match to TRBD1 covers 8 bases. The source of this sequence is a human donor in good health. CDR3 sequence reads: CASSRSGTGAGEQFF. In nucleotides, the CDR3 is TGCGCCAGCAGTCGATCCGGGACAGGAGCGGGTGAGCAGTTCTTC.